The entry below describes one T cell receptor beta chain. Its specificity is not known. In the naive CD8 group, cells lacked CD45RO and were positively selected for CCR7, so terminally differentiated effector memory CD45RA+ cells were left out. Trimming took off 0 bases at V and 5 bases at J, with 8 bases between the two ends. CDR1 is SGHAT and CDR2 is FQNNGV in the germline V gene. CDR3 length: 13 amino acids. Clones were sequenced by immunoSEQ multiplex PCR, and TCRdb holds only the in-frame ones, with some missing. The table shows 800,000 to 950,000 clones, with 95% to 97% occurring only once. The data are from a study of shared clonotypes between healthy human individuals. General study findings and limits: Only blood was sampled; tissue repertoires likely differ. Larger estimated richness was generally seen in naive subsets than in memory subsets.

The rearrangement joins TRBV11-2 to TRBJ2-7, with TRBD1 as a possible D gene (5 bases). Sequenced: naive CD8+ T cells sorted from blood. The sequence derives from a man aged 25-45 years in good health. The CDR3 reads CASSLEQVDEQYF. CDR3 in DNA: TGTGCCAGCAGCTTAGAACAGGTGGACGAGCAGTACTTC. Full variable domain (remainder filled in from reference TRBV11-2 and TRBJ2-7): EAGVAQSPRYKIIEKRQSVAFWCNPISGHATLYWYQQILGQGPKLLIQFQNNGVVDDSQLPKDRFSAERLKGVDSTLKIQPAKLEDSAVYLCASSLEQVDEQYFGPGTRLTVT.